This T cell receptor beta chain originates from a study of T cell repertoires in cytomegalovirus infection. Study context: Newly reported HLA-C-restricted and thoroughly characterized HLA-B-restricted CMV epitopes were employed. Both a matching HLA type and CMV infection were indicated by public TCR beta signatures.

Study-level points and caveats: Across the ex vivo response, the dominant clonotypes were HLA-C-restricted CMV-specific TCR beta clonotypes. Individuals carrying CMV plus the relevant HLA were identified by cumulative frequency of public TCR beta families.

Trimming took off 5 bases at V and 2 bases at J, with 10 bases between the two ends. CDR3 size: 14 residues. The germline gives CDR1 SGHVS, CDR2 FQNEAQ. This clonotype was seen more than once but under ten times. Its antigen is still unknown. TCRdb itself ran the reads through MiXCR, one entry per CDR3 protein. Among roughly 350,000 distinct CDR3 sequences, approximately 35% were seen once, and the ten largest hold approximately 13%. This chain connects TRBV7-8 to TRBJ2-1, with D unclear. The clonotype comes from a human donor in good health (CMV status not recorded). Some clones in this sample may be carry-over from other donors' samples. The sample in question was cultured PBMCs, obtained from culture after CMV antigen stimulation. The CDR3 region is CASSVDYAYNEQFF. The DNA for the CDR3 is TGTGCCAGCAGCGTGGATTACGCCTACAATGAGCAGTTCTTC.